These 30 T cell receptor delta chains originate from one sample sequenced in a study of gamma-delta chains in newborns, infants, children. TCRdb reran clone calling via CATT on the reads. Of some 3,500 delta-chain clones detected, about 0.6% appear once; the ten largest clones hold just under 15%. The sequenced sample was blood. The receptor set was obtained from a child who was a newborn, infant or young child, either healthy, febrile or measles-vaccinated (not recorded which).

For this clone: TCRdb lists the protein of a much larger clone for this DNA, which differs at residue 15, so this is likely a read error; the protein given here is translated from the DNA itself. The chain employs TRDV2 and TRDJ3; 10 bases line up with TRDD3. The germline CDR1 and CDR2 sequences are GEAIGNYY and EKD. CDR3 length: 17 amino acids. The CDR3 DNA reads as TGTGCCTGTGACACTGGGGGATACTCCTGGGACACCCGACAGGTGTTTTTC. Its protein is CACDTGGYSWDTRQVFF.

With respect to this clone: The TCRdb record carries a much larger clone's protein, which differs from this DNA's translation at residue 10; a read error is the likely cause, and the protein listed here is the DNA translation. V is TRAV29/DV5 and J is TRDJ1; D unclear. The V gene's germline CDR1 is NSMFDY and CDR2 ISSIKDK. V lost 1 base to trimming and J lost 1 base, with 20 bases between them. The CDR3 extends over 17 amino acids. CDR3 DNA: TGTGCAGCAAGCAGGGGCAACCCTCGGAACCCCACCGATAAACTCATCTTT. Amino acids: CAASRGNPRNPTDKLIF.

This clone turned up a few times. The mismatch at residue 8 between this DNA's translation and the TCRdb protein of a much larger clone likely reflects a read error; the protein shown is translated from the DNA. V gene TRDV2 combines with J gene TRDJ1, with 8 bases lining up with TRDD3. The germline V gene has CDR1 GEAIGNYY and CDR2 EKD. The trim removed 2 bases at V and 0 bases at J, leaving 7 bases unmatched. This CDR3 is 16 amino acids long. This CDR3 reads CACDILGATHTDKLIF. The CDR3 coding sequence is TGTGCCTGTGACATACTGGGGGCTACGCACACCGATAAACTCATCTTT.

Notes on this clone: This likely stems from a read error, as it lies one base from a far larger clone. Other DNA sequences in the sample encode the same CDR3. The chain carries TRDV2 and TRDJ3; 10 nucleotides match TRDD3. The CDR3 runs to 18 residues. Per germline, CDR1 GEAIGNYY and CDR2 EKD. For the CDR3, the DNA is TGTGCATGTGACACCTGGGGGATAGAAGCCTGGGACACCCGACAGATGTTTTTC. Amino acid sequence: CACDTWGIEAWDTRQMFF.

This clone has just a few counts. A far larger clone lies a single base away; this is likely a read error. Additional DNA sequences in this sample encode the identical CDR3. The chain links TRDV2 to TRDJ3; 10 bases match TRDD3. The germline CDR1 and CDR2 sequences are GEAIGNYY and EKD. The CDR3 is 17 residues long. As DNA, the CDR3 is TGTGCTTGTGACACCGCTGGGGGATATTGGGACACCCGACAGATGTTTTTC. The encoded protein is CACDTAGGYWDTRQMFF.

There are a few counts of this clone. A much larger clone is a single base away; this may be a read error. The chain has TRDV1 and TRDJ2; D possibly corresponds to TRDD2 (9 bases). The CDR3 extends over 24 amino acids. V was clipped by 0 bases and J by 6 bases, with 38 bases between them. Germline-derived CDR1 and CDR2 are TSWWSYY and QGS. The CDR3 loop reads CALGELVVEPSYGYWGLRAAQLFF. As DNA, the CDR3 is TGTGCTCTTGGGGAACTAGTAGTGGAGCCTTCCTACGGGTACTGGGGGCTCCGGGCAGCACAACTCTTCTTT.

This clone was detected only a few times. The TCRdb record carries a much larger clone's protein, which differs from this DNA's translation at residue 8; a read error is the likely cause, and the protein listed here is the DNA translation. At the DNA level, this CDR3 is encoded by other sequences in the same sample as well. The rearrangement joins TRDV2 to TRDJ2; 8 positions agree with TRDD3. The germline CDR1 and CDR2 sequences are GEAIGNYY and EKD. The CDR3 totals 16 residues. CDR3 bases: TGTGCCTGTGACGTACTGGGGGCTACTTTGACAGCGCAACTCTTCTTT. Translated, it gives CACDVLGATLTAQLFF.

Notes on this clone: A read error is the likely source, as a far larger clone sits one nucleotide away. The chain joins TRDV2 to TRDJ2; TRDD3 aligns across 9 bases. This CDR3 region has 16 residues. Germline V gene lookup returns CDR1 GEAIGNYY and CDR2 EKD. CDR3 in DNA: TGTGCCCGTGACACCGTGGGGATACGCGGGACAGCACAACTCTTCTTT. This sequence encodes CARDTVGIRGTAQLFF.

As for this clone: The protein held in TCRdb is that of a much larger clone and does not match this DNA's translation at residue 5, likely because of a read error; the protein shown is translated from the DNA. V is TRDV2 and J is TRDJ3; 9 nucleotides match TRDD3. J lost 0 bases, V lost 3 bases, and 5 bases had no gene match. The CDR3 covers 18 residues. Germline lookup yields CDR1 GEAIGNYY and CDR2 EKD. CDR3 bases: TGTGCCTGTGACGCTGGGGGATTTAGCTCCTGGGACACCCGACAGATGTTTTTC. Translation: CACDAGGFSSWDTRQMFF.

This clone was picked up a small number of times. TCRdb pairs this DNA with a much larger clone's protein that differs at residue 16, likely a read error; the protein shown was translated from the DNA. This chain connects TRDV2 to TRDJ2; TRDD3 matches at 12 bases. The CDR3 has 18 residues. The germline V gene has CDR1 GEAIGNYY and CDR2 EKD. CDR3 sequence: CACDEYWGIPTLTAQPFF. DNA for the CDR3: TGTGCCTGTGACGAGTACTGGGGGATACCAACTTTGACAGCACAACCCTTCTTT.

About this clone itself: TCRdb records a much larger clone's protein for this DNA, with a difference at residue 4 that likely arises from a read error; the protein given is the translation of the DNA. CDR3 loop: CACGTVGVSSWDTRQMFF. The CDR3 nucleotides read TGTGCCTGTGGCACCGTGGGGGTTAGCTCCTGGGACACCCGACAGATGTTTTTC. The rearrangement joins TRDV2 to TRDJ3; D possibly corresponds to TRDD3 (6 bases). Germline values: CDR1 GEAIGNYY, CDR2 EKD. There are 18 residues in the CDR3.

This clone was picked up a small number of times. TCRdb assigns this DNA the protein of a much larger clone, which departs from its translation at residue 5; this likely reflects a read error, and the protein shown comes from translating the DNA. The chain joins TRDV2 to TRDJ3; 9 bases map to TRDD3. The germline V gene encodes CDR1 GEAIGNYY and CDR2 EKD. Trimming removed 2 bases from V and 0 bases from J; junction bases left unmatched: 4. This CDR3 is built from 18 residues. The CDR3 is CACDRILGDSWDTRQMFF. DNA of the CDR3: TGTGCCTGTGACAGAATACTGGGGGACTCCTGGGACACCCGACAGATGTTTTTC.

Comment on this clone: The protein TCRdb lists belongs to a much larger clone and differs from this DNA's translation at residue 12, which points to a read error; the protein shown is made from the DNA. The chain recombines TRDV2 with TRDJ3; D unresolved. CDR1 and CDR2 from the germline V gene are GEAIGNYY and EKD. This CDR3 region has 17 residues. CDR3 protein: CACDSVNKPWDARQMFF. Here the CDR3 DNA reads TGTGCCTGTGACAGTGTGAACAAACCGTGGGACGCCCGACAGATGTTTTTC.

Comments on this clone: Given a far larger clone just one base away, this is likely a sequencing read error. The same CDR3 also results from other DNA sequences found in this sample. The rearrangement joins TRDV1 to TRDJ2, with 9 nucleotides matching TRDD3. CDR3 length: 14 residues. J lost 5 bases, V lost 4 bases, and 2 bases had no gene match. Germline CDR1 and CDR2: TSWWSYY and QGS. CDR3 loop: CALGVLGDTAQLFF. In DNA form, the CDR3 reads TGTGCTCTTGGGGTACTGGGGGACACAGCACAACTCTTCTTT.

The sample holds a few counts of this clone. This likely came from a read error, as a far larger clone is one base away. At the DNA level, this CDR3 is encoded by other sequences in the same sample as well. The chain recombines TRDV2 with TRDJ1; 12 bases are shared with TRDD3. The CDR3 runs to 18 residues. From germline, CDR1 is GEAIGNYY and CDR2 EKD. Losses at the gene ends were 3 bases for V and 0 bases for J; bases not matched to a gene: 10. Written as DNA, the CDR3 is TGTGCCTGTGACTTACTCGTGCTGGGGGATACGAACACCGATAAACTCATCTTT. Translated, it gives CACDLLVLGDTNTDKLIF.

Concerning this clone: For this DNA, TCRdb reports the protein of a much larger clone, which diverges at residue 8, most likely from a read error; the protein presented here is translated directly from the DNA. The chain carries TRDV2 and TRDJ2; 8 positions match TRDD3. Germline V lookup: CDR1 GEAIGNYY, CDR2 EKD. The CDR3 runs to 19 residues. After removal of 0 bases from V and 0 bases from J, the junction contained 11 bases not matched to a gene. In DNA form, the CDR3 reads TGTGCCTGTGACACCGTAATGTGGGATACGATTGCTTTGACAGCACAACTCTTCTTT. Translation gives CACDTVMWDTIALTAQLFF.

This clone was observed a handful of times. A read error may explain this, as a much larger clone is one base away. This chain joins TRDV2 and TRDJ3; 11 bases are shared with TRDD3. Germline loops: CDR1 GEAIGNYY, CDR2 EKD. V shed 3 bases and J 0 bases; nucleotides not matched to a gene: 9. The CDR3 is made up of 20 amino acids. CDR3 sequence reads: CACDAGWGIHFSWDTRQMFF. CDR3 DNA: TGTGCCTGTGACGCCGGCTGGGGGATACACTTCTCCTGGGACACCCGACAGATGTTTTTC.

About this clone itself: TCRdb records a much larger clone's protein for this DNA, with a difference at residue 17 that likely arises from a read error; the protein given is the translation of the DNA. The chain has TRDV2 and TRDJ3; 11 positions agree with TRDD3. Germline lookup yields CDR1 GEAIGNYY and CDR2 EKD. The CDR3 has 19 amino acids. This CDR3 is CACDTGGYDSSWDTRQLFF. CDR3 nucleotides: TGTGCCTGTGACACTGGGGGATACGATAGCTCCTGGGACACCCGACAGTTGTTTTTC.

This clone came up a few times. This may stem from a read error, because a much larger clone lies one nucleotide away. The sample carries other DNA sequences with the same CDR3. Here the CDR3 reads CALREPNFLPGIRVLTAQLFF. Here the CDR3 DNA reads TGCGCTCTTAGGGAACCTAACTTCCTACCGGGGATACGGGTTTTGACAGCACAACTCTTCTTT. The rearrangement uses TRDV1 and TRDJ2; D perhaps matches TRDD3 (9 bases). The CDR3 consists of 21 residues. CDR1 is TSWWSYY and CDR2 is QGS in the germline V gene.

This clone was seen more than once but under ten times. A much larger clonotype is one base distant, so this may be a read error. The chain recombines TRDV2 with TRDJ3, with D unresolved. V lost 0 bases to trimming and J lost 2 bases, with 22 bases between them. Germline CDR1 reads GEAIGNYY; CDR2 reads EKD. This CDR3 comprises 21 residues. DNA of the CDR3: TGTGCCTGTGACACCGTGCGAGGGACTGCCCCGAGCCCCTGGGACACCCGACAGATGTTTTTC. As protein: CACDTVRGTAPSPWDTRQMFF.

On this clone: TCRdb lists the protein of a much larger clone for this DNA, which differs at residue 14, so this is likely a read error; the protein given here is translated from the DNA itself. The chain carries TRDV2 and TRDJ3; D may correspond to TRDD2 or TRDD3 (5 bases each). This CDR3 spans 16 amino acids. Germline CDR1 GEAIGNYY, CDR2 EKD. CDR3: CACDTWDSWDTRQTFF. CDR3 DNA: TGTGCCTGTGACACGTGGGATTCCTGGGACACCCGACAGACGTTTTTC.

For this clone: The protein TCRdb gives is from a much larger clone and does not agree with this DNA's translation at residue 9, likely a read error; the protein shown here comes from the DNA. CDR3 DNA: TGTGCCTGTGACACCGCCGGGGCAAGGGACACCCGACAGATGTTTTTC. Translated: CACDTAGARDTRQMFF. The rearrangement uses TRDV2 and TRDJ3; D is undetermined. Between the trimmed V and J ends, which lost 0 bases and 5 bases, there was a span of 10 bases. The length of the CDR3 is 16 residues. CDR1 and CDR2 from the germline V gene are GEAIGNYY and EKD.

This clone was found a few times. This probably arose from a read error, given a far larger clone one base away. This CDR3 is also generated by other DNA sequences in the sample. The chain uses TRDV2 and TRDJ3, with TRDD3 identical over 7 bases. Trimming took 1 base from V and 0 from J; bases not matched to a gene: 11. CDR1 is GEAIGNYY and CDR2 is EKD in the germline V gene. The CDR3 loop spans 20 amino acids. The CDR3, as DNA: TGTGCCTGTGACACTTACTGGGGAATCCAAAGCTCCTGGGACACCCGACAGATGTTTTTC. Its protein product is CACDTYWGIQSSWDTRQMFF.

This clone occurred a few times. With only one base between it and a far larger clone, this is likely a read error. Within the sample, other DNA sequences also encode this same CDR3. The V call is TRDV2, the J call TRDJ2, with 9 nucleotides matching TRDD3. CDR1 is GEAIGNYY and CDR2 is EKD in the germline V gene. The CDR3 is 16 residues long. DNA for the CDR3: TGTGCCTGCGACACCGTGGGGATACGCGGGACAGCACAACTCTTCTTT. Translated, it gives CACDTVGIRGTAQLFF.

This clone was seen more than once but under ten times. A far larger clone is just one base off, so this is likely a read error. This rearrangement joins TRDV2 to TRDJ2, with TRDD3 matching over 11 bases. CDR1 GEAIGNYY and CDR2 EKD come from the germline V gene. The CDR3 contains 19 residues. Trimming at V came to 0 bases and at J to 4 bases, leaving 12 bases not matched to a gene. The CDR3 sequence is CACDTVMGDTIASTAQLFF. The CDR3 coding sequence is TGTGCCTGTGACACCGTAATGGGGGATACGATTGCTTCGACAGCACAACTCTTCTTT.

This clone showed up just a few times. A far more abundant clone sits one base away, making this likely a read error. Distinct nucleotide sequences in the sample also encode this CDR3. The rearrangement uses TRDV2 and TRDJ1, with D unclear. Germline loops: CDR1 GEAIGNYY, CDR2 EKD. The CDR3 covers 18 residues. CDR3 sequence (DNA): TGCGCCTGTGACACAGCCGACACCCGGGACCCGGGGACCGATAAACTCATCTTT. It specifies CACDTADTRDPGTDKLIF.

This clone is labeled large (0.1 to 1%). At the DNA level, this CDR3 is encoded by other sequences in the same sample as well. The gene calls are TRDV2 and TRDJ3; no definite D call. The CDR3 spans 18 residues. V lost 1 base to trimming and J lost 0 bases, with 12 bases between them. Germline assignment: CDR1 GEAIGNYY and CDR2 EKD. The CDR3 sequence is CACDTGGSRSWDTRQMFF. CDR3 coding DNA: TGTGCCTGTGACACAGGAGGGAGCCGCTCCTGGGACACCCGACAGATGTTTTTC.

A few counts support this clone. A read error likely explains why the TCRdb protein, taken from a much larger clone, differs from this DNA's translation at residue 10; the protein shown is translated from the DNA. The chain combines TRDV2 with TRDJ3, with a possible D match to TRDD3 (5 bases). Germline V lookup: CDR1 GEAIGNYY, CDR2 EKD. The CDR3 totals 16 residues. CDR3 residues: CACDTAGAWGTRQMFF. The CDR3 bases are TGTGCCTGTGACACCGCCGGGGCATGGGGCACCCGACAGATGTTTTTC.

This clone occurred a few times. The protein TCRdb gives is from a much larger clone and does not agree with this DNA's translation at residue 5, likely a read error; the protein shown here comes from the DNA. The rearrangement uses TRDV2 and TRDJ1, with 9 bases aligning to TRDD3. The CDR3 runs 17 residues. The germline gives CDR1 GEAIGNYY, CDR2 EKD. The V segment lost 3 bases and the J segment 4 bases; nucleotides outside the gene matches: 14. The CDR3 DNA follows: TGTGCCTGTGACGCCGTCGGGGGGATACATTACGGCGATAAACTCATCTTT. This translates into CACDAVGGIHYGDKLIF.

This clone was seen a handful of times. The TCRdb protein comes from a much larger clone and disagrees with this DNA's translation at residue 6, likely due to a read error; the protein given here is derived from the DNA. V is TRDV2 and J is TRDJ2, with 9 bases fitting TRDD3. V lost 0 bases to trimming and J lost 4 bases; unmatched junction nucleotides: 5. The CDR3 consists of 16 residues. The V gene's germline CDR1 is GEAIGNYY and CDR2 EKD. Here the CDR3 DNA reads TGTGCCTGTGACACCGCGGGGATACGCGGGACAGCACAACTCTTCTTT. Its translation is CACDTAGIRGTAQLFF.